This T cell receptor beta chain was recorded in a study of blood T cell repertoires in COVID-19. Overall study: Acute and convalescent COVID-19 samples came from the United States, Italy and Spain. PBMCs, B-cell-depleted T cells, or T cells were the source of the cDNA or gDNA that made up the material.

Source study methods: Amplification with reference gene primers provided the estimates of nucleated cell counts. Sequenced by immunoSEQ multiplex PCR; TCRdb stores in-frame clones only, minus some. V and J calls and clone size are those listed in that table; D and trimming were worked out from the DNA. The data show about 190,000 clones, around four fifths seen once. CDR1 SGHTA and CDR2 FQGNSA come from the germline V gene. V was pared by 5 bases and J by 7 bases, with 18 bases between. The CDR3 sequence is 15 residues long. Sample: peripheral blood. The chain uses TRBV7-2 and TRBJ2-1; TRBD1 is a possible D gene (5 bases). The TCR sequence derives from a man aged 50-59 years with active or convalescent COVID-19. CDR3 in amino acids: CASSDLRVPLNEQFF. In nucleotides, the CDR3 is TGTGCCAGCAGCGACCTCAGGGTCCCCCTTAATGAGCAGTTCTTC.